This TCR beta chain stems from a study of blood T cell repertoires in COVID-19. Whole-study context: Collection of acute and convalescent COVID-19 samples took place in the United States, Italy and Spain.

With V trimmed by 5 bases and J by 2 bases, 4 bases remained unmatched. This CDR3 contains 15 residues. CDR1 is MNHEY, CDR2 SVGEGT, per germline. The data were produced by immunoSEQ multiplex PCR, yet TCRdb's version contains in-frame clones alone and is incomplete. The table lists about 85,000 clones, 70% to 85% of them singletons. The chain carries TRBV6-2 or TRBV6-3 and TRBJ2-1; TRBD2 agrees at 9 bases. Sample: peripheral blood. This TCR came from a human donor in a cohort sampled during active COVID-19. CDR3: CASSPLAGAYNEQFF. DNA for the CDR3: TGTGCCAGCAGTCCCTTAGCGGGGGCCTACAATGAGCAGTTCTTC.